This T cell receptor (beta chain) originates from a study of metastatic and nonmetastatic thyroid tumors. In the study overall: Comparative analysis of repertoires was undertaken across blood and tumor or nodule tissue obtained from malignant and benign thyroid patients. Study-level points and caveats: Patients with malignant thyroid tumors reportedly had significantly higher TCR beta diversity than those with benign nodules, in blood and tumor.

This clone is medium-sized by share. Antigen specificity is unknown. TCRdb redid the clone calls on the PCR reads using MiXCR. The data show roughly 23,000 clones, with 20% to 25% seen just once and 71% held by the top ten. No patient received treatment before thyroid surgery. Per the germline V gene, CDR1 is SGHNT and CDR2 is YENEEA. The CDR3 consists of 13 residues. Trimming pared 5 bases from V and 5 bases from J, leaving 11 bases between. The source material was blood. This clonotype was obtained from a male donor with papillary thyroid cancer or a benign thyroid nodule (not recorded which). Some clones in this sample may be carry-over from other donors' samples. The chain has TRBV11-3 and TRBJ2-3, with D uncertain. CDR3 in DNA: TGTGCCAGCAGCAACCCCACCGGAGATACGCAGTATTTT. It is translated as CASSNPTGDTQYF.